Below, 20 T cell receptor beta chains from the same sample are listed, as sequenced in a study of T cell responses to AZD1222 COVID-19 vaccine. Some clones are missing from TCRdb's copy, which holds only in-frame ones; the method was immunoSEQ multiplex PCR. Here the sample spans fewer than 200,000 clones, roughly nine tenths being singletons. This specimen consisted of peripheral blood, obtained on day 0 of AZD1222 vaccination. The receptors originated from an adult in good health.

The chain is built from TRBV7-9 and TRBJ1-1; no clear D gene. Germline lookup yields CDR1 SEHNR and CDR2 FQNEAQ (reference sequence). The CDR3 is 14 amino acids. Trimming removed 1 base at V and 7 bases at J, with 13 bases between. The CDR3 spells CASSLDLSLNEAFF. The CDR3 coding sequence is TGTGCCAGCAGCTTAGATCTTAGCCTCAATGAAGCTTTCTTT.

J is TRBJ2-1 and V is TRBV15; 7 nucleotides line up with TRBD2. Germline V lookup: CDR1 LNHNV, CDR2 YYDKDF (reference sequence). The trim removed 0 bases at V and 6 bases at J, leaving 11 bases unmatched. The CDR3 has 17 amino acids. In DNA form, the CDR3 reads TGTGCCACCAGCAGAGATGGAGTGGCGGGAGATCTCAATGAGCAGTTCTTC. Its protein product is CATSRDGVAGDLNEQFF.

The chain couples TRBV27 to TRBJ1-4, with D possibly TRBD1 on 6 matching bases. With 6 bases removed from V and 0 bases from J, the gap between germline ends came to 14 bases. This CDR3 is 16 amino acids long. Looked up from germline, CDR1 is MNHEY and CDR2 is SMNVEV (reference sequence). The CDR3 protein is CASSKGGGATNEKLFF. For the CDR3, the DNA is TGTGCCAGCAGCAAAGGGGGAGGAGCAACTAATGAAAAACTGTTTTTT. Filled out from reference TRBV27 and TRBJ1-4, the complete variable domain reads EAQVTQNPRYLITVTGKKLTVTCSQNMNHEYMSWYRQDPGLGLRQIYYSMNVEVTDKGDVPEGYKVSRKEKRNFPLILESPSPNQTSLYFCASSKGGGATNEKLFFGSGTQLSVL.

CDR3 coding DNA: TGTGCCAGCAGCACCCCAGGGGGCAGTCAGCCCCAGCATTTT. Amino acids: CASSTPGGSQPQHF. The J gene is TRBJ1-5, the V gene TRBV12-1; the table's TRBD1 call for D was not verified on the DNA. TRBV12-1 is described as a pseudogene. The CDR3 runs to 14 residues.

The sample holds one count of this clone. This rearrangement joins TRBV27 to TRBJ2-7; 13 bases fit TRBD2. The ends lost 6 bases at V and 7 bases at J; junction bases unmatched: 6. This CDR3 is 14 amino acids long. Germline V gene data show CDR1 as MNHEY and CDR2 as SMNVEV (reference sequence). Here the CDR3 reads CASREGLAGREQYF. DNA for the CDR3: TGTGCCAGCAGGGAGGGACTAGCGGGGAGAGAGCAGTACTTC.

This sequence joins TRBV6-5 and TRBJ2-3; 9 bases align to TRBD2. Germline values: CDR1 MNHEY, CDR2 SVGAGI. The CDR3 spans 14 residues. With 11 bases clipped from V and 3 bases from J, the junction kept 9 bases outside the gene matches. CDR3 DNA sequence: TGTGCCGCCGGGCTAGCGGGAAAGACAGATACGCAGTATTTT. This translates into CAAGLAGKTDTQYF.

The chain employs TRBV27 and TRBJ2-2; D is perhaps TRBD2 (7 bases). Germline CDR1 and CDR2: MNHEY and SMNVEV (reference sequence). The CDR3 loop spans 16 amino acids. V was clipped by 4 bases and J by 5 bases, with 17 bases between them. The CDR3 DNA reads TGTGCCAGCAGTTCGATAGGGGGAGGGGCAACCGGGGAGCTGTTTTTT. Its translation: CASSSIGGGATGELFF.

The CDR3 protein is CASSLPLQQGAQPQHF. The CDR3 nucleotides are TGTGCCAGCAGCCTACCACTACAACAGGGGGCCCAGCCCCAGCATTTT. The V call is TRBV6-2 or TRBV6-3, the J call TRBJ1-5; 9 nucleotides match TRBD1. The CDR3 length is 16 residues. Germline trimming cut 6 bases from V and 7 bases from J; bases unmatched to any gene: 13. Germline V gene sequence: CDR1 MNHEY, CDR2 SVGEGT.

This clone was detected once. The genes are TRBV19 and TRBJ1-1; D call uncertain. Germline V gene data show CDR1 as LNHDA and CDR2 as SQIVND (reference sequence). This CDR3 spans 14 amino acids. The V gene lost 4 bases and the J gene lost 3 bases, with 12 bases spanning the gap. The CDR3 here is CASSKGFADTEAFF. CDR3 DNA sequence: TGTGCCAGTAGTAAGGGATTTGCCGACACTGAAGCTTTCTTT.

This chain links TRBV7-9 with TRBJ1-4; no reliable D call. Trimming removed 5 bases at V and 8 bases at J, with 3 bases between. CDR1 and CDR2 (germline): SEHNR, FQNEAQ (reference sequence). The CDR3 has 10 residues. The CDR3 DNA is TGTGCCAGCAGCGGAGAAAAACTGTTTTTT. It translates to CASSGEKLFF.

The chain carries TRBV19 and TRBJ2-2; weak D call: TRBD1 (6 bases). The length of the CDR3 is 15 residues. Trimming stripped 1 base from V and 6 bases from J, with 12 bases between. Germline loops: CDR1 LNHDA, CDR2 SQIVND (reference sequence). CDR3 bases: TGTGCCAGTAGTATAGTGGGGGCGTCTTCCGGGGAGCTGTTTTTT. The encoded protein is CASSIVGASSGELFF.

CDR3 nucleotide sequence: TGTGCCAGCAGTTACTCGCTAGCGGGAGGGGACCGGGAGCTGTTTTTT. This encodes CASSYSLAGGDRELFF. The chain recombines TRBV6-5 with TRBJ2-2; 12 bases line up with TRBD2. Losses at the gene ends were 0 bases for V and 9 bases for J; bases not matched to a gene: 5. The CDR3 runs 16 residues. From germline, CDR1 is MNHEY and CDR2 SVGAGI.

The chain carries TRBV19 and TRBJ1-1, with 8 nucleotides matching TRBD1. Germline CDR1 reads LNHDA; CDR2 reads SQIVND (reference sequence). V shed 5 bases and J 5 bases; nucleotides not matched to a gene: 10. This CDR3 comprises 15 residues. The CDR3 spells CASSVTGGRGTEAFF. The CDR3 DNA sequence: TGTGCCAGTAGTGTCACAGGGGGTAGGGGGACTGAAGCTTTCTTT.

This clone came up once. This chain uses TRBV5-1 with TRBJ1-5; no clear D. Germline values: CDR1 SGHRS, CDR2 YFSETQ. CDR3 length equals 13 residues. Trimming pared 4 bases from V and 3 bases from J, leaving 8 bases between. The CDR3 region is CASSRSYNQPQHF. CDR3 sequence (DNA): TGCGCCAGCAGCCGAAGCTACAATCAGCCCCAGCATTTT.

This chain links TRBV23-1 with TRBJ2-7; no definite D call. TRBV23-1 is flagged as an ORF with uncertain function. With 4 bases removed from V and 3 bases from J, the gap between germline ends came to 16 bases. The CDR3 covers 15 residues. CDR3 in DNA: TGCGCCAGCAGTCCCTTCGTCCCGGACGGCTACGAGCAGTACTTC. Its translation: CASSPFVPDGYEQYF.

This clone was observed once. The chain carries TRBV3-1 (or the pseudogene TRBV3-2) and TRBJ2-1, with 9 bases that match TRBD2. CDR3 size: 17 residues. Germline lookup yields CDR1 LGHDT and CDR2 YNNKEL (reference sequence). After removal of 8 bases from V and 5 bases from J, the junction contained 16 bases not matched to a gene. The CDR3 here is CASGPRRASGKNNEQFF. The CDR3, as DNA: TGTGCCAGCGGCCCGCGGAGGGCTAGCGGGAAAAACAATGAGCAGTTCTTC.

The rearrangement joins TRBV27 to TRBJ2-6; no reliable D call. Germline values: CDR1 MNHEY, CDR2 SMNVEV (reference sequence). V lost 2 bases and J lost 0, with 8 bases in between. The CDR3 totals 16 residues. The CDR3 spells CASSLLGASGANVLTF. In DNA form, the CDR3 reads TGTGCCAGCAGTTTACTCGGTGCCTCTGGGGCCAACGTCCTGACTTTC.

The genes are TRBV30 and TRBJ1-1, with D hard to call. Germline loops: CDR1 GTSNPN, CDR2 SVGIG (reference sequence). This CDR3 contains 13 residues. V was pared by 1 base and J by 4 bases, with 10 bases between. The CDR3 nucleotides read TGTGCCTGGAGTGCGGCACCCGCCACTGAAGCTTTCTTT. It specifies CAWSAAPATEAFF.

The V and J genes are TRBV5-1 and TRBJ2-7; TRBD1 might be the D (8 bases). V was shortened by 3 bases and J by 2 bases, with 18 bases between the two germline ends. This CDR3 is built from 16 residues. From germline, CDR1 is SGHRS and CDR2 YFSETQ. The CDR3 region is CASSSPKQGGTYEQYF. For the CDR3, the DNA is TGCGCCAGCAGCTCCCCAAAACAGGGGGGGACCTACGAGCAGTACTTC.

The chain has TRBV24-1 and TRBJ1-2; TRBD1 might be the D (5 bases). The CDR3 loop spans 15 amino acids. V lost 4 bases and J lost 2, with 13 bases in between. Germline CDR1 is KGHDR and CDR2 is SFDVKD. The CDR3 protein is CATSDQSGTNYGYTF. The CDR3 region has the DNA TGTGCCACCAGTGACCAATCCGGGACGAACTATGGCTACACCTTC.